The 22 T cell receptor beta chains in this list originate from one sample, sequenced in a study of T cell repertoires in cytomegalovirus infection. TCRdb used MiXCR to reprocess the reads, holding one entry per CDR3 protein. The table has hundreds of thousands of distinct CDR3 sequences, roughly a third seen once. No cognate antigen is known for these TCRs. The sample here was cultured PBMCs, taken from culture after CMV antigen stimulation. These receptors were obtained from a human donor in good health (CMV status not recorded). Some clones in this sample may be carry-over from other donors' samples.

The chain carries TRBV7-9 and TRBJ2-2; 10 bases are a match to TRBD2. Per germline, CDR1 SEHNR and CDR2 FQNEAQ (reference sequence). J lost 5 bases, V lost 7 bases, and 10 bases had no gene match. The CDR3 sequence is 16 residues long. This CDR3 reads CASIHSPLAGTGELFF. The CDR3 coding sequence is TGTGCCAGCATCCATAGCCCACTAGCGGGGACCGGGGAGCTGTTTTTT.

Here the CDR3 reads CASSLETGEGYTF. CDR3 bases: TGCGCCAGCAGCTTGGAGACAGGGGAAGGCTACACCTTC. The gene calls are TRBV5-1 and TRBJ1-2; 8 bases align to TRBD1. Trimming removed 0 bases from V and 8 bases from J; junction bases left unmatched: 3. The CDR3 consists of 13 residues. The germline V gene has CDR1 SGHRS and CDR2 YFSETQ.

A few counts support this clonotype. This rearrangement joins TRBV19 to TRBJ2-7, with TRBD1 identical over 9 bases. The CDR3 loop spans 13 amino acids. The germline V gene encodes CDR1 LNHDA and CDR2 SQIVND (reference sequence). Trimming cost V 7 bases and J 7 bases; bases outside gene matches: 8. In DNA form, the CDR3 reads TGTGCCAGTACACCGGGACAGGGAGGAGAGCAGTACTTC. This sequence encodes CASTPGQGGEQYF.

Only a few counts were recorded for this clonotype. The V call is TRBV6-6, the J call TRBJ2-3, with unresolved D. The CDR3 has 14 amino acids. The germline V gene encodes CDR1 MNHNY and CDR2 SVGAGI (reference sequence). The V gene lost 10 bases and the J gene lost 4 bases, with 18 bases spanning the gap. The DNA of the CDR3 is TGTGCCACCGAGATGGATGGGCGCGCAGATACGCAGTATTTT. It specifies CATEMDGRADTQYF.

This clonotype was observed a few times. This chain connects TRBV7-2 to TRBJ2-7, with TRBD2 identical over 8 bases. J was trimmed by 5 bases and V by 6 bases; bases with no gene match: 9. CDR3 length equals 14 residues. Germline V gives CDR1 SGHTA, CDR2 FQGNSA. DNA of the CDR3: TGTGCCAGCAGTTCAGCGGGAGTTTCTCACGAGCAGTACTTC. This encodes CASSSAGVSHEQYF.

The V call is TRBV5-5, the J call TRBJ2-1, with a weak D call TRBD2 (5 bases). Germline V gives CDR1 SGHKS, CDR2 YYEKEE (reference sequence). Between the trimmed V and J ends, which lost 1 base and 2 bases, there was a span of 10 bases. There are 15 residues in the CDR3. Written as DNA, the CDR3 is TGTGCCAGCAGCTTGAGCGGCCCGACCTACAATGAGCAGTTCTTC. Translated: CASSLSGPTYNEQFF.

This sequence joins TRBV6-2 or TRBV6-3 and TRBJ2-5; the D gene is possibly TRBD1 (5 bases). This CDR3 region has 13 residues. The ends were cut back, 6 bases at V and 2 bases at J, with 10 bases in the middle. Germline-derived CDR1 and CDR2 are MNHEY and SVGEGT. The CDR3 DNA reads TGTGCCAGCAGGGGTGGGGCTCAAGAGACCCAGTACTTC. Encoded protein: CASRGGAQETQYF.

This chain connects TRBV7-2 to TRBJ2-7, with TRBD2 identical over 7 bases. The V segment lost 7 bases and the J segment 2 bases; nucleotides outside the gene matches: 5. The CDR3 covers 13 residues. Germline lookup yields CDR1 SGHTA and CDR2 FQGNSA. The CDR3 sequence: CASTGTNTYEQYF. CDR3 bases: TGTGCCAGCACCGGGACTAATACCTACGAGCAGTACTTC.

This clonotype was seen more than once but under ten times. The J gene is TRBJ2-7, the V gene TRBV4-1; no clear D. Trimming removed 0 bases at V and 3 bases at J, with 12 bases between. Germline loops: CDR1 MGHRA, CDR2 YSYEKL. The CDR3 is 15 amino acids. The CDR3 DNA follows: TGCGCCAGCAGCCAAGATGAGAGTAGCTTCTACGAGCAGTACTTC. Translation: CASSQDESSFYEQYF.

This clonotype has more than one count but fewer than ten. J is TRBJ2-5 and V is TRBV6-5; 9 nucleotides align to TRBD2. Trimming at V came to 0 bases and at J to 5 bases, leaving 4 bases not matched to a gene. The CDR3 sequence is 15 residues long. The germline V gene has CDR1 MNHEY and CDR2 SVGAGI. CDR3 in DNA: TGTGCCAGCAGTTACTCGGCGGGGGGGGGTGAGACCCAGTACTTC. This gives the protein CASSYSAGGGETQYF.

This clonotype was recorded a few times. The rearrangement links TRBV2 to TRBJ2-5, with 10 bases lining up with TRBD2. V was clipped by 6 bases and J by 3 bases; unmatched bases: 10. Looked up from germline, CDR1 is SNHLY and CDR2 is FYNNEI. The CDR3 covers 16 residues. The CDR3 DNA reads as TGTGCCAGCAGGGGAGGGAGCGGGGGGGGAGAAGAGACCCAGTACTTC. Encoded protein: CASRGGSGGGEETQYF.

There are a few counts of this clonotype. The gene calls are TRBV9 and TRBJ2-1; tentative D call: TRBD2 (6 bases). The V end lost 6 bases, the J end lost 8 bases, and 21 bases lay between the germline ends. Germline CDR1 is SGDLS and CDR2 is YYNGEE. This CDR3 region has 15 residues. CDR3 protein: CASNKVGLAFDEQFF. The CDR3 DNA follows: TGTGCCAGCAACAAAGTGGGCCTAGCGTTTGATGAGCAGTTCTTC.

The rearrangement joins TRBV6-6 to TRBJ1-1; D gene ambiguous. The germline V and J ends were trimmed by 2 bases and 0 bases, with 13 bases remaining between them. This CDR3 is built from 16 residues. Germline V lookup: CDR1 MNHNY, CDR2 SVGAGI (reference sequence). DNA for the CDR3: TGTGCCAGCAGTTACAGACCGACTCCGATGAACACTGAAGCTTTCTTT. It translates to CASSYRPTPMNTEAFF.

The rearrangement joins TRBV2 to TRBJ1-4, with a weak D call TRBD1 (5 bases). CDR1 is SNHLY and CDR2 is FYNNEI in the germline V gene. V was cut by 1 base and J by 7 bases, with 10 bases left in between. The CDR3 has 14 amino acids. The CDR3 region is CASSEGQGSEKLFF. The CDR3 DNA reads TGTGCCAGCAGTGAAGGGCAGGGCAGTGAAAAACTGTTTTTT.

This clonotype has just one count. A read error is possible here, since a much larger clone lies one base away. The rearrangement uses TRBV7-4 and TRBJ2-1; no clear D. The germline V gene encodes CDR1 SGHVT and CDR2 SQSDAQ. This CDR3 is built from 17 residues. This CDR3 is CDSSTSQATELYNEQFF. CDR3 sequence (DNA): TGTGACAGCAGCACATCTCAGGCCACTGAGCTGTACAATGAGCAGTTCTTC.

The V gene is TRBV6-6, the J gene TRBJ2-5; D may be TRBD2 (6 bases). The ends were cut back, 8 bases at V and 3 bases at J, with 25 bases in the middle. The CDR3 contains 17 residues. CDR1 and CDR2 from the germline V gene are MNHNY and SVGAGI (reference sequence). CDR3 sequence reads: CASDLEPGLGGKETQYF. Written as DNA, the CDR3 is TGTGCCAGCGACCTCGAGCCGGGACTCGGGGGTAAAGAGACCCAGTACTTC.

J is TRBJ2-3 and V is TRBV10-3; D not resolved. Germline lookup yields CDR1 ENHRY and CDR2 SYGVKD. The V end was cut by 9 bases, the J end by 0 bases, with 10 bases between. The CDR3 runs to 13 residues. The CDR3 loop reads CAITIDSTDTQYF. The CDR3 DNA sequence: TGTGCCATTACGATAGATAGCACAGATACGCAGTATTTT.

This sequence joins TRBV7-9 and TRBJ1-2, with 8 bases matching TRBD1. Germline assignment: CDR1 SEHNR and CDR2 FQNEAQ (reference sequence). V lost 4 bases, J lost 4 bases, and 17 bases stayed unmatched. The length of the CDR3 is 18 residues. CDR3 coding DNA: TGTGCCAGCAGCTCGATTCGAGACAGGGGCCACTCCTCCTATGGCTACACCTTC. It is translated as CASSSIRDRGHSSYGYTF.

This clonotype was recorded many times. The chain combines TRBV7-2 with TRBJ1-1, with 7 nucleotides matching TRBD1. V shed 5 bases and J 4 bases; nucleotides not matched to a gene: 7. The CDR3 runs 14 residues. Germline assignment: CDR1 SGHTA and CDR2 FQGNSA. CDR3 nucleotides: TGTGCCAGCAGCCAAGGGACAGAGGGCACTGAAGCTTTCTTT. Residues: CASSQGTEGTEAFF. Supplemented by reference TRBV7-2 and TRBJ1-1, the full variable domain reads GAGVSQSPSNKVTEKGKDVELRCDPISGHTALYWYRQSLGQGLEFLIYFQGNSAPDKSGLPSDRFSAERTGGSVSTLTIQRTQQEDSAVYLCASSQGTEGTEAFFGQGTRLTVV.

The rearrangement joins TRBV11-3 to TRBJ2-3; 9 bases match TRBD2. With V trimmed by 1 base and J by 3 bases, 17 bases remained unmatched. This CDR3 spans 20 amino acids. Germline CDR1 and CDR2: SGHNT and YENEEA. The CDR3 sequence: CASSLGGPIAGVLRTDTQYF. CDR3 DNA: TGTGCCAGCAGCTTAGGGGGACCGATAGCGGGAGTCCTTCGGACAGATACGCAGTATTTT.

This sequence joins TRBV7-9 and TRBJ2-3, with 8 bases identical to TRBD1. The V and J ends lost 5 bases and 3 bases, in that order; junction bases with no gene match: 7. The CDR3 extends over 15 amino acids. In germline, CDR1 is SEHNR, CDR2 FQNEAQ (reference sequence). CDR3 residues: CASSTGQGETDTQYF. DNA for the CDR3: TGTGCCAGCAGCACCGGACAGGGAGAAACAGATACGCAGTATTTT.

This chain connects TRBV6-1 to TRBJ2-7; D is unclear. From germline, CDR1 is MNHNS and CDR2 SASEGT. CDR3 length: 12 residues. The ends were cut back, 3 bases at V and 6 bases at J, with 9 bases in the middle. Here the CDR3 DNA reads TGTGCCAGCAGTGATTTCGATGCCGAGCAGTACTTC. It codes for CASSDFDAEQYF.